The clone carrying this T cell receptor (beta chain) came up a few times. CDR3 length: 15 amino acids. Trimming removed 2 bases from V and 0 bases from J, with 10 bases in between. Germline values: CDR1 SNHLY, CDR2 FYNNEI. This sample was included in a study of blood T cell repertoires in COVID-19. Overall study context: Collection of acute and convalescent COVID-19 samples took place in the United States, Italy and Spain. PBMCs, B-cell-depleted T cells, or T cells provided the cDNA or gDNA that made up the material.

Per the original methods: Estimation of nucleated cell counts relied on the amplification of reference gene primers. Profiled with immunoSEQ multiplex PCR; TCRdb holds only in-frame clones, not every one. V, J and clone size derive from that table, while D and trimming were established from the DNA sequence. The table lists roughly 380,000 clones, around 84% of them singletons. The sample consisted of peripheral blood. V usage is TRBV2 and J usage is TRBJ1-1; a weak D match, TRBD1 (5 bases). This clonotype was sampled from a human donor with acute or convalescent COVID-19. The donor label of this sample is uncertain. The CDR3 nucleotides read TGTGCCAGCAGTGAACGCGCAGGGATGAACACTGAAGCTTTCTTT. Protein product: CASSERAGMNTEAFF. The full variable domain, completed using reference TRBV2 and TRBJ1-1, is EPEVTQTPSHQVTQMGQEVILRCVPISNHLYFYWYRQILGQKVEFLVSFYNNEISEKSEIFDDQFSVERPDGSNFTLKIRSTKLEDSAMYFCASSERAGMNTEAFFGQGTRLTVV.